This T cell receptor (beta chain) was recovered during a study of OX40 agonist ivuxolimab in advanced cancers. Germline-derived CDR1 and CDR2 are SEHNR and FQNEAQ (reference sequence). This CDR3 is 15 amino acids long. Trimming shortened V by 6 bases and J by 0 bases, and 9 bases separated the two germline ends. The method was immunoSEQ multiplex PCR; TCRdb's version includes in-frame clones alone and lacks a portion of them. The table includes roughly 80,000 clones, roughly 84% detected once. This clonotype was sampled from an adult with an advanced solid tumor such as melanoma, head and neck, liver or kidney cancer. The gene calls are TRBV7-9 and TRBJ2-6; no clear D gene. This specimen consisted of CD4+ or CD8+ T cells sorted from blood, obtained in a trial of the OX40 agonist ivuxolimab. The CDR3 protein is CASRKKTSGANVLTF. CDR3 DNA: TGTGCCAGCAGAAAAAAGACCTCTGGGGCCAACGTCCTGACTTTC.